The rows below give T cell receptor beta chains drawn from one sample of a study of shared clonotypes between healthy human individuals. This table comes from immunoSEQ multiplex PCR, and its TCRdb copy is limited to in-frame clones, with some not included. The sample includes about 2.2 million clones, about 93% of them seen just once. The sequenced sample was naive CD8+ T cells from PBMCs. All receptors derive from a man aged 18 to 35 in good health. Some clones in this sample may be carry-over from other donors' samples. Both conserved end residues are part of each CDR3. Fields, in order: D gene, clone size, CDR3 length, J gene, V gene, CDR3 DNA, CDR3 protein. The D gene is left open where the match is weak. Some rows have no size entry. The others give once, few or many, or a class for an expanded clone.

>.|.|13|TRBJ2-7|TRBV25-1
TGTGCCAGCAGCGATAATCGTGTCTACGAGCAGTACTTC
CASSDNRVYEQYF
>.|once|14|TRBJ1-2|TRBV11-2
TGTGCCAGCAGCTTAAGTGGAGGGAACTATGGCTACACCTTC
CASSLSGGNYGYTF
>.|.|13|TRBJ2-7|TRBV19
TGTGCCAGTAGTCCAGCCCCCTTTGGCGAGCAGTACTTC
CASSPAPFGEQYF
>.|.|14|TRBJ2-7|TRBV5-1
TGCGCCAGCAGCTTGGAACGGGGCTCGGACGAGCAGTACTTC
CASSLERGSDEQYF
>TRBD1|.|16|TRBJ2-7|TRBV28
TGTGCCAGCAGTTTAAGGAAGCGGGACAGGGTCTACGAGCAGTACTTC
CASSLRKRDRVYEQYF
>TRBD1|.|15|TRBJ1-2|TRBV4-2
TGTGCCAGCAGCCAAGTTGGGACAGAGCTCTATGGCTACACCTTC
CASSQVGTELYGYTF
>TRBD2|.|16|TRBJ2-7|TRBV7-8
TGTGCCAGCAGCCCCTCCTTCGGACTAGCGGACTACGAGCAGTACTTC
CASSPSFGLADYEQYF
>.|.|15|TRBJ2-1|TRBV6-5
TGTGCCAGCAGTTACGAATGGCTAGCGCGCAATGAGCAGTTCTTC
CASSYEWLARNEQFF
>.|once|14|TRBJ2-1|TRBV27
TGTGCCAGCAGTTTACTGCCGGGAATGGGTGAGCAGTTCTTC
CASSLLPGMGEQFF
>TRBD1|.|15|TRBJ2-5|TRBV27
TGTGCCAGCAGATTAGGACAGGGGAGTCTGGAGACCCAGTACTTC
CASRLGQGSLETQYF
>TRBD1|once|16|TRBJ2-7|TRBV6-6
TGTGCCAGCAGTCTGAACCGGGACAGGGAAACCTACGAGCAGTACTTC
CASSLNRDRETYEQYF
>TRBD1|.|14|TRBJ2-5|TRBV4-2
TGTGCCAGCAGCCCCAGGGGGCAGGTAGAGACCCAGTACTTC
CASSPRGQVETQYF
>.|.|14|TRBJ2-7|TRBV11-3
TGTGCCAGCAGCTTAGTAGGCCGCCCCTACGAGCAGTACTTC
CASSLVGRPYEQYF
>.|once|15|TRBJ2-3|TRBV7-2
TGTGCCAGCAGCTTAGCGGCGACCAGCACAGATACGCAGTATTTT
CASSLAATSTDTQYF
>TRBD2|.|15|TRBJ2-1|TRBV6-6
TGTGCCAGCAGTGACCGGGGGACTATTTACAATGAGCAGTTCTTC
CASSDRGTIYNEQFF
>.|.|12|TRBJ1-1|TRBV5-1
TGCGCCAGCAGCTTGGAGGGGTATGAAGCTTTCTTT
CASSLEGYEAFF
>.|.|15|TRBJ2-2|TRBV19
TGTGCCAGTAGTATAGTGACGGTGAACACCGGGGAGCTGTTTTTT
CASSIVTVNTGELFF
>.|once|16|TRBJ2-7|TRBV9
TGTGCCAGCAGCGTAGCCTTTTTTAGCAGATCCTACGAGCAGTACTTC
CASSVAFFSRSYEQYF
>.|once|13|TRBJ1-2|TRBV7-9
TGTGCCAGCAGCCCATGGACCGCTGATGGCTACACCTTC
CASSPWTADGYTF
>TRBD1|once|17|TRBJ2-1|TRBV28
TGTGCCAGCAGTTTACTGGGACATAACGACAGGGACGGGGTTCAGTTCTTC
CASSLLGHNDRDGVQFF
>.|.|12|TRBJ2-7|TRBV27
TGTGCCAGCAGCTCGATGTGGCACGAGCAGTACTTC
CASSSMWHEQYF
>TRBD2|.|17|TRBJ2-3|TRBV5-1
TGCGCCAGCAGCTTGGAGTGGGCGGGAGTAGGGACAGATACGCAGTATTTT
CASSLEWAGVGTDTQYF
>TRBD2|once|16|TRBJ2-2|TRBV4-1
TGCGCCAGCAGCCCCCGAGCGCCTAGCGGGCCCGGGGAGCTGTTTTTT
CASSPRAPSGPGELFF
>.|once|15|TRBJ2-7|TRBV28
TGTGCCAGCAGTTTTGACGGCTACAGCTCCTACGAGCAGTACTTC
CASSFDGYSSYEQYF
>.|.|16|TRBJ2-5|TRBV19
TGTGCCAGTAGTATCATTTCAGGGCTGAACCAAGAGACCCAGTACTTC
CASSIISGLNQETQYF
>.|.|15|TRBJ2-2|TRBV9
TGTGCCAGCAGCGTAGAAAGGGTGAACACCGGGGAGCTGTTTTTT
CASSVERVNTGELFF
>.|.|13|TRBJ1-4|TRBV29-1
TGCAGCGTTCCCGGGGCAACTAATGAAAAACTGTTTTTT
CSVPGATNEKLFF
>.|.|15|TRBJ2-3|TRBV27
TGTGCCAGCAGTTTAGGACTCTCCCACACAGATACGCAGTATTTT
CASSLGLSHTDTQYF
>TRBD1|.|15|TRBJ1-5|TRBV7-2
TGTGCCAGCAGCTTACTCGGGACAGCTAATCAGCCCCAGCATTTT
CASSLLGTANQPQHF
>.|few|14|TRBJ2-1|TRBV27
TGTGCCAGCAGTTTAGGGGGCAGATCAAGCGAGCAGTTCTTC
CASSLGGRSSEQFF
>.|.|14|TRBJ2-7|TRBV28
TGTGCCAGCAGCACAGGGTTAGGGTACGTAGAGCAGTACTTC
CASSTGLGYVEQYF
>.|.|15|TRBJ2-3|TRBV7-9
TGTGCCATCAACCTACGAGGGACACTCACAGATACGCAGTATTTT
CAINLRGTLTDTQYF
>.|.|13|TRBJ2-2|TRBV7-9
TGTGCCAGCAGCTACGGGTTGACCGGGGAGCTGTTTTTT
CASSYGLTGELFF
>.|.|16|TRBJ2-3|TRBV27
TGTGCCAGCAGTCCCCTCTCCAGCGGCCCGAGGGATACGCAGTATTTT
CASSPLSSGPRDTQYF
>TRBD2|.|16|TRBJ2-3|TRBV28
TGTGCCAGCAGTTCAGTAAGCGGGAGGGTGGCGGATACGCAGTATTTT
CASSSVSGRVADTQYF
>.|.|15|TRBJ2-5|TRBV11-2
TGTGCCAGCAGCTCTACCAGGGTTCGGTCAGAGACCCAGTACTTC
CASSSTRVRSETQYF
>.|.|12|TRBJ2-1|TRBV30
TGTGCCTGGAGTGTCTTAGGCAATGAGCAGTTCTTC
CAWSVLGNEQFF
>.|.|11|TRBJ2-1|TRBV2
TGTGCCAGCAGTGAATTAGGTGAGCAGTTCTTC
CASSELGEQFF
>.|.|11|TRBJ2-1|TRBV19
TGTGCCAGTAGTGACCCGAGTGAGCAGTTCTTC
CASSDPSEQFF
>.|once|13|TRBJ2-3|TRBV9
TGTGCCAGCAGCGCCGGACTCCTAGATACGCAGTATTTT
CASSAGLLDTQYF
>.|.|16|TRBJ2-2|TRBV5-1
TGCGCCAGCAGCTTGGTTTACAATAGATTTTTCGGGGAGCTGTTTTTT
CASSLVYNRFFGELFF
>.|.|15|TRBJ2-7|TRBV27
TGTGCCAGCAGTCGAGGAAGGGGGGCGCGGGACGAGCAGTACTTC
CASSRGRGARDEQYF
>.|once|16|TRBJ2-7|TRBV11-2
TGTGCCAGCAGCTCCAGAAATGAGGACATGCCCTACGAGCAGTACTTC
CASSSRNEDMPYEQYF
>TRBD1|.|15|TRBJ2-7|TRBV27
TGTGCCAGCAGTCTCGGACAGGGGTCGGGCTACGAGCAGTACTTC
CASSLGQGSGYEQYF
>.|.|14|TRBJ1-1|TRBV19
TGTGCCAGTACCCACACCAAGAAGAACACTGAAGCTTTCTTT
CASTHTKKNTEAFF
>.|.|20|TRBJ2-1|TRBV4-1
TGCGCCAGCAGCCAAGATGCCCGCTCGGTCCACGGCAGCTCCTACAATGAGCAGTTCTTC
CASSQDARSVHGSSYNEQFF
>TRBD1|.|13|TRBJ2-7|TRBV19
TGTGCCAGTAGTATTACAGGGGTTTACGAGCAGTACTTC
CASSITGVYEQYF
>.|.|15|TRBJ1-5|TRBV15
TGTGCCACCAGCAGCCGAGTAGATAGCAATCAGCCCCAGCATTTT
CATSSRVDSNQPQHF
>TRBD2|.|17|TRBJ2-1|TRBV7-3
TGTGCCAGCAGCTTAGGGTCTAGCGGGAGCTCCTACAATGAGCAGTTCTTC
CASSLGSSGSSYNEQFF
>.|.|13|TRBJ2-5|TRBV29-1
TGCAGCGTCCTCCCCGGACCACAAGAGACCCAGTACTTC
CSVLPGPQETQYF
>.|.|15|TRBJ1-4|TRBV7-9
TGTGCCAGCAGCTACCGGAAGGGAACTAATGAAAAACTGTTTTTT
CASSYRKGTNEKLFF
>.|once|14|TRBJ2-7|TRBV14
TGTGCCAGCAGCCTTAGGCCAGGGCTTGGCGAGCAGTACTTC
CASSLRPGLGEQYF
>.|.|13|TRBJ2-7|TRBV28
TGTGCCAGCAGTTGGGACGGCTCCTACGAGCAGTACTTC
CASSWDGSYEQYF
>TRBD2|.|16|TRBJ2-1|TRBV9
TGTGCCAGCAGCGGATCTAGCGGGAGGGCCTACAATGAGCAGTTCTTC
CASSGSSGRAYNEQFF
>.|.|15|TRBJ2-7|TRBV27
TGTGCCAGCAGACTCACACCCGGGACTTCCTACGAGCAGTACTTC
CASRLTPGTSYEQYF
>.|once|16|TRBJ1-2|TRBV28
TGTGCCAGCAGTTCCATCCAACCCGGGGAAAACTATGGCTACACCTTC
CASSSIQPGENYGYTF
>TRBD1|.|17|TRBJ1-2|TRBV7-2
TGTGCCAGCAGCTTTGGATGGGGGACAGGGGACAACTATGGCTACACCTTC
CASSFGWGTGDNYGYTF
>TRBD1|.|15|TRBJ2-1|TRBV9
TGTGCCAGCAGCGGACAGGGTGAACCCTACAATGAGCAGTTCTTC
CASSGQGEPYNEQFF